The entry that follows covers one T cell receptor beta chain sequence. Antigen specificity is unknown. Every sample yielded at least 6.5 million isolated PBMCs. The data derive from a study of blood T cells in healthy people across ages. The CDR3 is 13 residues long. Deletions cut 8 bases from V and 2 bases from J, with 12 bases between. Germline lookup yields CDR1 SNHLY and CDR2 FYNNEI. Study-wide points: Long-lived donors exceeded aged donors in naive CD4+ cells and diversity. It was not possible, with unsorted PBMCs, to conclusively compare naive and antigen-experienced cells.

Primed by a sample-barcoded 5' primer and a J-beta primer mix, a second PCR proceeded for about 6 to 11 cycles. The authors tagged each cDNA molecule using a template-switch adaptor with 12 random nucleotides. A single record per CDR3 protein comes from TCRdb applying MiXCR to the 5' RACE reads. The repertoire consists of around 1,800,000 distinct CDR3 sequences, with roughly two fifths occurring once and the leading ten covering under 30%. This chain joins TRBV2 and TRBJ2-5; a possible D gene is TRBD2 (7 bases). Sequences were obtained from blood. The TCR originated in a human donor in good health. The CDR3 nucleotides are TGTGCCAGCGGGGGGGACAATCAAGAGACCCAGTACTTC. It translates to CASGGDNQETQYF.